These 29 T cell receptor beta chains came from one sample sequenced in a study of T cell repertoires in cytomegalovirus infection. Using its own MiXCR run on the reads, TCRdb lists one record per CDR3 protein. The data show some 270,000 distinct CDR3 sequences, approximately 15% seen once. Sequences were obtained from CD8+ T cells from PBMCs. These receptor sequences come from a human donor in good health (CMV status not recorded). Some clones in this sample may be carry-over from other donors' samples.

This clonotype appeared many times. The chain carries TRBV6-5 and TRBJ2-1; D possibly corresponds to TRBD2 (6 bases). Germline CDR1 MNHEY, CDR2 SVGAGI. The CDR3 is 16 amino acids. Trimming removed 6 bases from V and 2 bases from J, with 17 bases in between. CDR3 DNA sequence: TGTGCCAGCAGGCTTAGATTAGCGGCCCCCTACAATGAGCAGTTCTTC. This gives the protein CASRLRLAAPYNEQFF.

DNA of the CDR3: TGTGCCAGCAGCTCTGAGGGGGACCAGTACTTC. Its translation: CASSSEGDQYF. The V gene is TRBV7-6, the J gene TRBJ2-5, with D perhaps TRBD1 (6 bases). V was clipped by 4 bases and J by 10 bases, with 10 bases between them. The CDR3 extends over 11 amino acids. Germline CDR1 and CDR2: SGHVS and FNYEAQ.

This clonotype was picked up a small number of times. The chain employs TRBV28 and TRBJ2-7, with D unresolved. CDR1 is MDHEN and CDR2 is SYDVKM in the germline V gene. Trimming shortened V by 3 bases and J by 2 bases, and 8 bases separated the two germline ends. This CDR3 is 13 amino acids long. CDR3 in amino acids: CASSFPSPYEQYF. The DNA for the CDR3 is TGTGCCAGCAGTTTCCCATCCCCCTACGAGCAGTACTTC.

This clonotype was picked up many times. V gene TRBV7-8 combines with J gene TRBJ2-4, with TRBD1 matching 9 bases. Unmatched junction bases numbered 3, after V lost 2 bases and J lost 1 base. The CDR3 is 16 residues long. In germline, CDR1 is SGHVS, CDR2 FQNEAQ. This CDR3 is CASSLRTGEAKNIQYF. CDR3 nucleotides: TGTGCCAGCAGCTTACGGACAGGGGAGGCCAAAAACATTCAGTACTTC.

This CDR3 reads CASSQEDRPLETQYF. The CDR3 region has the DNA TGCGCCAGCAGCCAAGAGGACAGACCTTTGGAGACCCAGTACTTC. V and J are TRBV4-1 and TRBJ2-5, with D tentatively TRBD1 (6 bases). The CDR3 loop spans 15 amino acids. CDR1 is MGHRA and CDR2 is YSYEKL in the germline V gene. V was clipped by 0 bases and J by 5 bases, with 13 bases between them.

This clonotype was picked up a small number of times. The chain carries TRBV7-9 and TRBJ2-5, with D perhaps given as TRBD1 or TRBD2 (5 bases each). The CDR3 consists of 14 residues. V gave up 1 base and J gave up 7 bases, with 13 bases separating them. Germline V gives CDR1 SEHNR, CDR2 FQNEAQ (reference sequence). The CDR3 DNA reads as TGTGCCAGCAGCTTAGTGTCCGGGGACGGGACCCAGTACTTC. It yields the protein CASSLVSGDGTQYF.

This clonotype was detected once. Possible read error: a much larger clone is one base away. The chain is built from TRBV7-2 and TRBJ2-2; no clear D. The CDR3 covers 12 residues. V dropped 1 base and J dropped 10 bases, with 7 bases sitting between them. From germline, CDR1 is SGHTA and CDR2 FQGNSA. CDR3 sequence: CASSLETPELFF. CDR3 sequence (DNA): TGTGCCAGCAGCTTAGAGACGCCGGAGCTGTTTTTT.

DNA of the CDR3: TGCAGTGCTAGACCTCGTGAGGGGACGTATAATTCACCCCTCCACTTT. It is translated as CSARPREGTYNSPLHF. This chain uses TRBV20-1 with TRBJ1-6, with D possibly TRBD1 on 5 matching bases. The V gene lost 2 bases and the J gene lost 4 bases, with 15 bases spanning the gap. Germline V CDR1 and CDR2: DFQATT, SNEGSKA (reference sequence). The CDR3 extends over 16 amino acids.

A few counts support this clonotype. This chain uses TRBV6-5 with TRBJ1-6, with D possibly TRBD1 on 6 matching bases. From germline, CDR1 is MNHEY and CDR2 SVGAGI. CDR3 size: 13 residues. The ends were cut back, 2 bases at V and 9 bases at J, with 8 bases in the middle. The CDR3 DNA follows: TGTGCCAGCAGTTACGCACAGGGTTCACCCCTCCACTTT. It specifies CASSYAQGSPLHF.

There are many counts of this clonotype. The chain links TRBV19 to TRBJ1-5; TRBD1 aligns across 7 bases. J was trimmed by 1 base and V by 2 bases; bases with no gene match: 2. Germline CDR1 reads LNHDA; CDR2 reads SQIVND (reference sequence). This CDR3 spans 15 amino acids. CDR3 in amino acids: CASSIRQGSNQPQHF. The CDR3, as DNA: TGTGCCAGTAGTATACGACAGGGAAGCAATCAGCCCCAGCATTTT.

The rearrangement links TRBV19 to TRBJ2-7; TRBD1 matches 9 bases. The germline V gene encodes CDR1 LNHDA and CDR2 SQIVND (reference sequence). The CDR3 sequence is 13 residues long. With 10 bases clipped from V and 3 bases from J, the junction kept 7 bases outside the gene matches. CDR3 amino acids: CATGQGLHYEQYF. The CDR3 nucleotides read TGTGCCACCGGACAGGGGCTTCACTACGAGCAGTACTTC.

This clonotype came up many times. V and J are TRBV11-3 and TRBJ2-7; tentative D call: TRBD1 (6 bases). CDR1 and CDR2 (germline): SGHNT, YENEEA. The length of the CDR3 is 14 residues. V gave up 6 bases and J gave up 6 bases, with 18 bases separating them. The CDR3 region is CASRLPTGTTEQYF. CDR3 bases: TGTGCCAGCAGATTGCCGACAGGCACCACCGAGCAGTACTTC.

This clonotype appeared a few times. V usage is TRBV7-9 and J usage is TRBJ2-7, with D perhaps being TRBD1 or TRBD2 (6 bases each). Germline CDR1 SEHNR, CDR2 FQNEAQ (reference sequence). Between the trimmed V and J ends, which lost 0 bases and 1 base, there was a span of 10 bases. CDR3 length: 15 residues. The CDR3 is CASSLAGGPSYEQYF. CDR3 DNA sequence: TGTGCCAGCAGCTTAGCGGGGGGCCCATCCTACGAGCAGTACTTC.

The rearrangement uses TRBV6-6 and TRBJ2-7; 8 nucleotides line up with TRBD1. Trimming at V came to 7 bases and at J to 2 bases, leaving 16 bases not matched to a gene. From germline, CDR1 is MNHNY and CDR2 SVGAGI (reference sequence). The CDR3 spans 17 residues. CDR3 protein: CASTPTHPGGGPYEQYF. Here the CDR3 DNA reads TGTGCCAGCACCCCGACCCACCCAGGGGGCGGACCCTACGAGCAGTACTTC.

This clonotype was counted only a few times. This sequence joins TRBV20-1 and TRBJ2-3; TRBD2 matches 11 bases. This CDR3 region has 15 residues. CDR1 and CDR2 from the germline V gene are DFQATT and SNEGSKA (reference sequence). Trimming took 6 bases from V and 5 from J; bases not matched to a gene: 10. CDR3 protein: CSAEEPGLAEDTQYF. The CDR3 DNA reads TGCAGTGCAGAAGAACCGGGACTAGCGGAAGATACGCAGTATTTT.

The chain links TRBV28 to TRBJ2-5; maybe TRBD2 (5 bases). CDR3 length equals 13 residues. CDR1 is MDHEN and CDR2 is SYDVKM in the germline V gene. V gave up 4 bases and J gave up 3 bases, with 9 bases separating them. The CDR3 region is CASSYEGEETQYF. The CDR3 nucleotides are TGTGCCAGCAGTTATGAGGGAGAAGAGACCCAGTACTTC.

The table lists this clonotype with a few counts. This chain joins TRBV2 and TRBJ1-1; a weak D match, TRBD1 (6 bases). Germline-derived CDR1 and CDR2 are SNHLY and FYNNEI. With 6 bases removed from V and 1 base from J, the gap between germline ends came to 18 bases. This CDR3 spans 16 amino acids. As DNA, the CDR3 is TGTGCCAGCAGCAGACAGGAGCCAGGAGCGAACACTGAAGCTTTCTTT. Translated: CASSRQEPGANTEAFF.

The CDR3: CASSQDRAAGTGELFF. CDR3 nucleotide sequence: TGCGCCAGCAGCCAAGATCGGGCCGCCGGGACCGGGGAGCTGTTTTTT. This chain connects TRBV4-3 to TRBJ2-2; D call uncertain. This CDR3 comprises 16 residues. Germline V gene lookup returns CDR1 LGHNA and CDR2 YSLEER. V was shortened by 0 bases and J by 5 bases, with 13 bases between the two germline ends.

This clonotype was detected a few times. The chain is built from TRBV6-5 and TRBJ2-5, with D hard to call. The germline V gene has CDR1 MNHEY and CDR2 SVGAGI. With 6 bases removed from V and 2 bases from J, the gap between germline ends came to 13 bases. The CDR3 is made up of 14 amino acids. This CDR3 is CASRRLLRQETQYF. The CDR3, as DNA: TGTGCCAGCAGACGCCTGCTAAGGCAAGAGACCCAGTACTTC.

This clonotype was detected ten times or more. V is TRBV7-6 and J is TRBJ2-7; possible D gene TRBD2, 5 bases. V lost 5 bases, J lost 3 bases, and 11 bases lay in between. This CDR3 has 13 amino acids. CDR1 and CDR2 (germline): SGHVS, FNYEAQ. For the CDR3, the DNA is TGTGCCAGCAGCGACGACGGAGGCTACGAGCAGTACTTC. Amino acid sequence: CASSDDGGYEQYF.

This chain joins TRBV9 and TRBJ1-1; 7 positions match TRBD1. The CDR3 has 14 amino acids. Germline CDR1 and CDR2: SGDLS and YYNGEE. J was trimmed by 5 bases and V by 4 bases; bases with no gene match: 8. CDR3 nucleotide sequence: TGTGCCAGCAGCATTACAGGGGATCGAACTGAAGCTTTCTTT. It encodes CASSITGDRTEAFF.

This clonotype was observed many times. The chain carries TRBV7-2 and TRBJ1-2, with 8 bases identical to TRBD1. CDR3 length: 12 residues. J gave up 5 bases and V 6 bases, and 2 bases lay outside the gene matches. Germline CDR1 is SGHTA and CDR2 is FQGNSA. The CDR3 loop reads CASRRTGYGYTF. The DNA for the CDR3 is TGTGCCAGCAGAAGGACAGGGTATGGCTACACCTTC.

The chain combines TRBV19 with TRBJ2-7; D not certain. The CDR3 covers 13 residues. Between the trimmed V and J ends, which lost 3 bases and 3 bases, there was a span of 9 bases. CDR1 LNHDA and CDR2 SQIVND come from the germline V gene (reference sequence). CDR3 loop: CASSIGRNYEQYF. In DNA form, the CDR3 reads TGTGCCAGTAGTATCGGTAGAAACTACGAGCAGTACTTC.

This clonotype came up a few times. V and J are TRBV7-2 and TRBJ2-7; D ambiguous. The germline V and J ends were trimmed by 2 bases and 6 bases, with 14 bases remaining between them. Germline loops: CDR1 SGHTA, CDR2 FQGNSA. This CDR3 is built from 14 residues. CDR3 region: CASSLNMPPREQYF. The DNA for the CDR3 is TGTGCCAGCAGCTTAAATATGCCCCCTCGCGAGCAGTACTTC.

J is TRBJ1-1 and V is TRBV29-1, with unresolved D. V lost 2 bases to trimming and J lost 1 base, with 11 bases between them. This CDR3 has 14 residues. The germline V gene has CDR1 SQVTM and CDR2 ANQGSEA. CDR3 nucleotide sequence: TGCAGCGTTGAACGGCTCGGAGCGAACACTGAAGCTTTCTTT. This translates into CSVERLGANTEAFF.

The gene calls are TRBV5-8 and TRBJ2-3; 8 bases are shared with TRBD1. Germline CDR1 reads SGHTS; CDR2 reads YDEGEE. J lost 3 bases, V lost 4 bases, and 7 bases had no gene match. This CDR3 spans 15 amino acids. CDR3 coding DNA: TGTGCCAGCAGCCTAGGGACAGGCTGGACAGATACGCAGTATTTT. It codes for CASSLGTGWTDTQYF.

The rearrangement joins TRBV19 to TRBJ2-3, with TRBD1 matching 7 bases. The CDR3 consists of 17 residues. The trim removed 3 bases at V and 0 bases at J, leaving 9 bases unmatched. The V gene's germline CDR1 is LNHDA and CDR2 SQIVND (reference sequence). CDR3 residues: CASSMESPGQSTDTQYF. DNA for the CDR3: TGTGCCAGTAGTATGGAATCACCGGGACAGAGCACAGATACGCAGTATTTT.

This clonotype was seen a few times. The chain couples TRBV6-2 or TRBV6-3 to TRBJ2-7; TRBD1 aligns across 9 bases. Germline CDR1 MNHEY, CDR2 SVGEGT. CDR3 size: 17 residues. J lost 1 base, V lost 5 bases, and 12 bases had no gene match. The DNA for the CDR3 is TGTGCCAGCAGTGCAATTCCCGGGACAGGGAGATCCTACGAGCAGTACTTC. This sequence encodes CASSAIPGTGRSYEQYF.

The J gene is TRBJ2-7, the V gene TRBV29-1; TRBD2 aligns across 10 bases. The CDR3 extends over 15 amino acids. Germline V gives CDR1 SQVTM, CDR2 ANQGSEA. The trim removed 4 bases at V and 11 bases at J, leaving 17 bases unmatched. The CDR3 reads CSVGNLAGEPPGEYF. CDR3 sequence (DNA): TGCAGCGTTGGAAATCTAGCGGGAGAACCCCCTGGCGAGTACTTC.